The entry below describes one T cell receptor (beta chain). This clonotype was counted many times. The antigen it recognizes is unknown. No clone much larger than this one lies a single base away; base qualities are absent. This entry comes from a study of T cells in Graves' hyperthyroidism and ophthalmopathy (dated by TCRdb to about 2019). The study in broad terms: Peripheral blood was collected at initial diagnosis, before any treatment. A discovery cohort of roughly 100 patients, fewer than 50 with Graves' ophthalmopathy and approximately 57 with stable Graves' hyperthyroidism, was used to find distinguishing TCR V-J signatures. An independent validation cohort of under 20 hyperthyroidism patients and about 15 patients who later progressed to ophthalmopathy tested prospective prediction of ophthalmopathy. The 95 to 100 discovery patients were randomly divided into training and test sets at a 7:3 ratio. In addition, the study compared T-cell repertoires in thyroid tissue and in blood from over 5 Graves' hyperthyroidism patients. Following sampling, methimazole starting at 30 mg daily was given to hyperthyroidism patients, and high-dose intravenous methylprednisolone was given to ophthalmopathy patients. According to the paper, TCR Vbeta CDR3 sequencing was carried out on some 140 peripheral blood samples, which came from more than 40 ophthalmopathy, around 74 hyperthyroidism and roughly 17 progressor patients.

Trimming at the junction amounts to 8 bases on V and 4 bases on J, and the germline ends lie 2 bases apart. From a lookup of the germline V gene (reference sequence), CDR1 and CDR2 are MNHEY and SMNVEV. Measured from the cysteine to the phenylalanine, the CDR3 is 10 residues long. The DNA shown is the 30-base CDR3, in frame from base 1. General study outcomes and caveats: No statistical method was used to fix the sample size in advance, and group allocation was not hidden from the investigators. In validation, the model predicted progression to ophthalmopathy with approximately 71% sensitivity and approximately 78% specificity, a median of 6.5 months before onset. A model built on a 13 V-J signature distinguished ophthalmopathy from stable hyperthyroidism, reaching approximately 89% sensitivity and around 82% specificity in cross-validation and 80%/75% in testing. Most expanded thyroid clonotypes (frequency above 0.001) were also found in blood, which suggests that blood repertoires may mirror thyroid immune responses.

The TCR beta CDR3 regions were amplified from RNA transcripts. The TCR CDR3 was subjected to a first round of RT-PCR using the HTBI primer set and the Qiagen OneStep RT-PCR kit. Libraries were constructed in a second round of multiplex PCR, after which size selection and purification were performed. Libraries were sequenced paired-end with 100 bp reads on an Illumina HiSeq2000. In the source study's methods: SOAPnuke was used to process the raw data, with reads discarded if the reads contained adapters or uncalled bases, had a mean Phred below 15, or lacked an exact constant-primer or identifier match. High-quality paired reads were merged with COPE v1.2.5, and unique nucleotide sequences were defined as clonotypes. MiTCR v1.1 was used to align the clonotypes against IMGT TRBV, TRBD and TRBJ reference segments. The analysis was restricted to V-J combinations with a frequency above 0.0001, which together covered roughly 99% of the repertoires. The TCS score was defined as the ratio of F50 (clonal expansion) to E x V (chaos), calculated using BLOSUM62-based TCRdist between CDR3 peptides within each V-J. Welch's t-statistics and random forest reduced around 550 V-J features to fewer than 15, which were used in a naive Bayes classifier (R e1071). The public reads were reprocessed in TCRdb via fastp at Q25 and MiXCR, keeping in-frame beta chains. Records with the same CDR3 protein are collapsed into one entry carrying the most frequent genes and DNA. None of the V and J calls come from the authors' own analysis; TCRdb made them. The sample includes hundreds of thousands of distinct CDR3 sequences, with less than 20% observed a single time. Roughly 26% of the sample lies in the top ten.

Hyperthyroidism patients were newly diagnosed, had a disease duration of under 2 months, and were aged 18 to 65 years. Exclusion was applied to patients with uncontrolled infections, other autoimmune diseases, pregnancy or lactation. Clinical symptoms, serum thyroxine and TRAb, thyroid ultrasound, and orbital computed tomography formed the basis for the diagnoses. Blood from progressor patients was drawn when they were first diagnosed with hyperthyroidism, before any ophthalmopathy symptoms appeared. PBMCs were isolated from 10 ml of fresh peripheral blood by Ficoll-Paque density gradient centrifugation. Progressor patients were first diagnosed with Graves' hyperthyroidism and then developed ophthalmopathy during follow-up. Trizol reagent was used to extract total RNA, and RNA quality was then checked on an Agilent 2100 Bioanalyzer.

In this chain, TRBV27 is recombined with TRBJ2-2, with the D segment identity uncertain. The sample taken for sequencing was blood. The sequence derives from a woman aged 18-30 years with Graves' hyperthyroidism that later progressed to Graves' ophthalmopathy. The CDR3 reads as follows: CASGTGELFF. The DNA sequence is TGTGCCAGCGGCACCGGGGAGCTGTTTTTT.